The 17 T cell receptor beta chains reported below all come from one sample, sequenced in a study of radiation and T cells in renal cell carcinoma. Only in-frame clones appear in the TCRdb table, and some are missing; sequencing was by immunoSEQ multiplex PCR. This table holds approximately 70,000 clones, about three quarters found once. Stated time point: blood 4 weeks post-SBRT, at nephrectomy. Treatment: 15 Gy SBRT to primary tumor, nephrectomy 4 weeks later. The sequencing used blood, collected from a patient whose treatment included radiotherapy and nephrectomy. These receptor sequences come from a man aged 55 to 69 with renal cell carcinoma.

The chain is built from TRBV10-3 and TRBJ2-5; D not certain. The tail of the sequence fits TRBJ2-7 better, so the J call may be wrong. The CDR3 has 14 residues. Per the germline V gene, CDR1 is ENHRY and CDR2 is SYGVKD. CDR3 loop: CAISESMNHYEQYF. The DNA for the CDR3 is TGTGCCATCAGTGAGTCGATGAACCACTACGAGCAGTACTTC.

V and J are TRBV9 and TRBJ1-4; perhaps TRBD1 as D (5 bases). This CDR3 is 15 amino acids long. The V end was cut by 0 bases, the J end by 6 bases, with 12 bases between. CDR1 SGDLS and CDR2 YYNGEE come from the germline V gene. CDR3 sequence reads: CASSVAGGAYEKLFF. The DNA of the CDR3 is TGTGCCAGCAGCGTAGCGGGAGGGGCCTATGAAAAACTGTTTTTT.

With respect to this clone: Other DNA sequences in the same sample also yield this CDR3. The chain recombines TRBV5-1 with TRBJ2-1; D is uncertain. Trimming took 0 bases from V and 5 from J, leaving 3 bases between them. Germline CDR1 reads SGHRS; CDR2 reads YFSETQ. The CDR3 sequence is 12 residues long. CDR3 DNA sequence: TGCGCCAGCAGCTTGGCGGACAATGAGCAGTTCTTC. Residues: CASSLADNEQFF.

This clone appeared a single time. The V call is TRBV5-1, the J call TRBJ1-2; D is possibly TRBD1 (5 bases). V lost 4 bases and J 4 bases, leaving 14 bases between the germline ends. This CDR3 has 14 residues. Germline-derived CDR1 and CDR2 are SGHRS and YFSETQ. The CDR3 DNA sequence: TGCGCCAGCAGCGGAACACAGGACTCCTATGGCTACACCTTC. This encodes CASSGTQDSYGYTF.

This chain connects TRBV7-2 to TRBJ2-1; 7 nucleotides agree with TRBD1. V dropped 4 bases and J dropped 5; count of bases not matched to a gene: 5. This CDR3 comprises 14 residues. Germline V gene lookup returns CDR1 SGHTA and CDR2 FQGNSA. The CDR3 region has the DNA TGTGCCAGCAGCTATGACAGGGCGAACAATGAGCAGTTCTTC. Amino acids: CASSYDRANNEQFF.

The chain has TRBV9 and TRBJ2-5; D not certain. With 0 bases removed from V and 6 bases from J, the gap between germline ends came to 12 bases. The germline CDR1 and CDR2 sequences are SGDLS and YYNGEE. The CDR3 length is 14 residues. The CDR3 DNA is TGTGCCAGCAGCGTAGCTGCCTCTCCAAAGACCCAGTACTTC. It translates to CASSVAASPKTQYF.

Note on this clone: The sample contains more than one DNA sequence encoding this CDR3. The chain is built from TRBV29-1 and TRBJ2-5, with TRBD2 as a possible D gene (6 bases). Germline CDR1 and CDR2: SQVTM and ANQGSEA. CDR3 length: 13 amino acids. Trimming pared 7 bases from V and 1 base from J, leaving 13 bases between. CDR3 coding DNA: TGCAGCGCTCAGTTCGGGGGCCAAGAGACCCAGTACTTC. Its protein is CSAQFGGQETQYF.

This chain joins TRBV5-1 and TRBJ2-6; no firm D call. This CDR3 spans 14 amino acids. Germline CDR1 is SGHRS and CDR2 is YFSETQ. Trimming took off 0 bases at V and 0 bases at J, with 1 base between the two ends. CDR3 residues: CASSLDSGANVLTF. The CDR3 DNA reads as TGCGCCAGCAGCTTGGACTCTGGGGCCAACGTCCTGACTTTC.

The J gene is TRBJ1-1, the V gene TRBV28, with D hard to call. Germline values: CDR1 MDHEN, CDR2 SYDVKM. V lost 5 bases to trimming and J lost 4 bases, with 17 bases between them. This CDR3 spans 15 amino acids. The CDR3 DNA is TGTGCCAGCAGTCGAAACCCCCAGCGTCCCACTGAAGCTTTCTTT. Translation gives CASSRNPQRPTEAFF.

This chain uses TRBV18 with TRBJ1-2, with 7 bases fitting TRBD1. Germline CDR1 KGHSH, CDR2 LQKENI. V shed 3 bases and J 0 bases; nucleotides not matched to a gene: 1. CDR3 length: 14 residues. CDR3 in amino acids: CASSPGQTNYGYTF. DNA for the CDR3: TGTGCCAGCTCACCGGGACAGACTAACTATGGCTACACCTTC. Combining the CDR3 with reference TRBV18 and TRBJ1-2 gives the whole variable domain NAGVMQNPRHLVRRRGQEARLRCSPMKGHSHVYWYRQLPEEGLKFMVYLQKENIIDESGMPKERFSAEFPKEGPSILRIQQVVRGDSAAYFCASSPGQTNYGYTFGSGTRLTVV.

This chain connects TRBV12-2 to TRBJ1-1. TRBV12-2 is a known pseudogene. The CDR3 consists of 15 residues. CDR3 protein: CASRLGRVGNTEAFF. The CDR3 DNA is TGTGCAAGTCGCCTAGGACGGGTGGGAAACACTGAAGCTTTCTTT.

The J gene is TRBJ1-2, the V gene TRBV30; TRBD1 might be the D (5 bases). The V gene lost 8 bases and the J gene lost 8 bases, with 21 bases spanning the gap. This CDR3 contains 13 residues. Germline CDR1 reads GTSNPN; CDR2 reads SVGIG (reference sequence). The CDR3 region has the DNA TGTGCCGCCCATTCGTGGCAGGGCAACGGCTACACCTTC. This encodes CAAHSWQGNGYTF.

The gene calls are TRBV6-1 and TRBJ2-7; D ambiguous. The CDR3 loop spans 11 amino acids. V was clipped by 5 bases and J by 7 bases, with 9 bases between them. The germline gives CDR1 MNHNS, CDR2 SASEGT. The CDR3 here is CASSFLGEQYV. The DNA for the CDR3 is TGTGCCAGCAGTTTCCTGGGGGAGCAGTACGTC.

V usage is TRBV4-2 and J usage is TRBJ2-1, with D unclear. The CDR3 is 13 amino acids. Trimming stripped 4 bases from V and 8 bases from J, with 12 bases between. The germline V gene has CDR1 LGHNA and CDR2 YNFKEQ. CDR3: CASSPRWKDEQFF. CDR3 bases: TGTGCCAGCAGCCCCCGGTGGAAAGATGAGCAGTTCTTC.

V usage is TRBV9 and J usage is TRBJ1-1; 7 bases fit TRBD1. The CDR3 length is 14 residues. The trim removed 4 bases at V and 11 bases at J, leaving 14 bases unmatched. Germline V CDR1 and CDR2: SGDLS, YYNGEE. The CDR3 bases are TGTGCCAGCAGCCCACAGGGGCGACTTTTATGGGCTTTCTTT. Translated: CASSPQGRLLWAFF. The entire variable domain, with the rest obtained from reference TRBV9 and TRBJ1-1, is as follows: DSGVTQTPKHLITATGQRVTLRCSPRSGDLSVYWYQQSLDQGLQFLIQYYNGEERAKGNILERFSAQQFPDLHSELNLSSLELGDSALYFCASSPQGRLLWAFFGQGTRLTVV.

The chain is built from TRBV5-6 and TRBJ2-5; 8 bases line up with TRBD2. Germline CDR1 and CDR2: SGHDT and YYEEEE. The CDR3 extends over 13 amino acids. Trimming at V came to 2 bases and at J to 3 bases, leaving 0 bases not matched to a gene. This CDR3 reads CASSFSGEETQYF. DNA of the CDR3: TGTGCCAGCAGCTTTAGCGGGGAAGAGACCCAGTACTTC. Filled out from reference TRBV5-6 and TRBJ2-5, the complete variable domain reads DAGVTQSPTHLIKTRGQQVTLRCSPKSGHDTVSWYQQALGQGPQFIFQYYEEEERQRGNFPDRFSGHQFPNYSSELNVNALLLGDSALYLCASSFSGEETQYFGPGTRLLVL.

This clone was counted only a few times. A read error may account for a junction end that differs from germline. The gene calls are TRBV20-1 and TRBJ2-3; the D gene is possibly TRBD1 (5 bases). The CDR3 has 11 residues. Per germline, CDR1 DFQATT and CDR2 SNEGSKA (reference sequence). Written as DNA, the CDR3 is TGCAGTGCCTCAGACACAGGTACGCAGTATTTT. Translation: CSASDTGTQYF.